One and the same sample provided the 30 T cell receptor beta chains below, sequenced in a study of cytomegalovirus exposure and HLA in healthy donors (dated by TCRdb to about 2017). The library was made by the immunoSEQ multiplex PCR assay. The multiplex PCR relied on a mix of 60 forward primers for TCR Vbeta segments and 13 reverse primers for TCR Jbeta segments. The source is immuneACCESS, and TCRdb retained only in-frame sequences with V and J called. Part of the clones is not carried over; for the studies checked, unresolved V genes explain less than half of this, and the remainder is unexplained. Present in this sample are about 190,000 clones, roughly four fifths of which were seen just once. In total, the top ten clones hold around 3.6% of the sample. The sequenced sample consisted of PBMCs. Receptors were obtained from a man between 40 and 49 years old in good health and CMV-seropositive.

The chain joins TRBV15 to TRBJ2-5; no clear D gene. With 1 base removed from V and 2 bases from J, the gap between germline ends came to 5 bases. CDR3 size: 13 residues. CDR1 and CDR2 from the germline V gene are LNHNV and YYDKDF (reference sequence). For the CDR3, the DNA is TGTGCCACCAGCAGAGGCAGTCAAGAGACCCAGTACTTC. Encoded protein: CATSRGSQETQYF.

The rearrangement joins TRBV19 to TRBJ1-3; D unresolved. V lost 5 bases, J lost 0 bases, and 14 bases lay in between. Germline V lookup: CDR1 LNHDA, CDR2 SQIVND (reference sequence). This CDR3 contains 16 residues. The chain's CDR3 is CASSQMGENSGNTIYF. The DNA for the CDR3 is TGTGCCAGTAGTCAAATGGGAGAAAACTCTGGAAACACCATATATTTT.

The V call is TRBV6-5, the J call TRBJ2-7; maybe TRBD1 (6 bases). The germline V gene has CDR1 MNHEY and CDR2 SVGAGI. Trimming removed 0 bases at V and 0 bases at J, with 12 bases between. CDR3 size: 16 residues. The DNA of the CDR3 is TGTGCCAGCAGTTACTCTGAGGGACACAGCTCCTACGAGCAGTACTTC. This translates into CASSYSEGHSSYEQYF.

The CDR3 protein is CASSFFSAGVTDTQYF. The DNA of the CDR3 is TGTGCCAGCAGCTTTTTCTCAGCGGGAGTAACAGATACGCAGTATTTT. The chain carries TRBV7-2 and TRBJ2-3; TRBD2 matches 8 bases. The CDR3 has 16 amino acids. Trimming at V came to 3 bases and at J to 3 bases, leaving 8 bases not matched to a gene. Per germline, CDR1 SGHTA and CDR2 FQGNSA.

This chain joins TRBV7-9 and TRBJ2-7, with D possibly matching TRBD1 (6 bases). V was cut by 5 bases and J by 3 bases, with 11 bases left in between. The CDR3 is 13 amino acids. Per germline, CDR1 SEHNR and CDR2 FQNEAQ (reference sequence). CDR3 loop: CASSPGTHYEQYF. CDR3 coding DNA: TGTGCCAGCAGCCCCGGGACACACTACGAGCAGTACTTC. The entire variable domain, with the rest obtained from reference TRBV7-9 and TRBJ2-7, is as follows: DTGVSQNPRHKITKRGQNVTFRCDPISEHNRLYWYRQTLGQGPEFLTYFQNEAQLEKSRLLSDRFSAERPKGSFSTLEIQRTEQGDSAMYLCASSPGTHYEQYFGPGTRLTVT.

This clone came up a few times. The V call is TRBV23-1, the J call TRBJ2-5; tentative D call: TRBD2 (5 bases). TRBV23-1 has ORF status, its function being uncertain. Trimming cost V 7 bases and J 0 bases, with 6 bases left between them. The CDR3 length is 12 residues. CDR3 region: CASTGYQETQYF. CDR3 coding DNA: TGCGCCAGCACGGGGTACCAAGAGACCCAGTACTTC.

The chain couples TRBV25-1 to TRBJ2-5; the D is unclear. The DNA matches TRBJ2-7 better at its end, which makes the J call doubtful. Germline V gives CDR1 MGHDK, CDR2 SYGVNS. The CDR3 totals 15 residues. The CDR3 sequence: CASSAVWASSYEQYF. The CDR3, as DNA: TGTGCCAGCAGTGCCGTCTGGGCTAGCTCCTACGAGCAGTACTTC.

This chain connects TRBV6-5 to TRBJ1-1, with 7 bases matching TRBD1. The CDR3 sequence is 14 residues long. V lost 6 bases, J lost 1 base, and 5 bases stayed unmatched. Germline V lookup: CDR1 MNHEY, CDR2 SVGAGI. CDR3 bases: TGTGCCAGCAGACCGGGACAGAAGAACACTGAAGCTTTCTTT. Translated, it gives CASRPGQKNTEAFF.

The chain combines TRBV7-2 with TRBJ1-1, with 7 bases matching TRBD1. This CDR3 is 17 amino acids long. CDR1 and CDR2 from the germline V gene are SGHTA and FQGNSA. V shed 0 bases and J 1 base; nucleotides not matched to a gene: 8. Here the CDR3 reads CASSLAESTGTNTEAFF. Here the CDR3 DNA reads TGTGCCAGCAGCTTAGCGGAGTCGACAGGGACGAACACTGAAGCTTTCTTT.

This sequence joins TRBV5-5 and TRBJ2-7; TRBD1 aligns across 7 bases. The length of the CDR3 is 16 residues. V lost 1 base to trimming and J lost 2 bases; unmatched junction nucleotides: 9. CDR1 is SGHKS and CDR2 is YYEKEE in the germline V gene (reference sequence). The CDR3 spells CASSLSPSTGAYEQYF. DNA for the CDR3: TGTGCCAGCAGCTTGAGTCCTAGTACAGGGGCCTACGAGCAGTACTTC.

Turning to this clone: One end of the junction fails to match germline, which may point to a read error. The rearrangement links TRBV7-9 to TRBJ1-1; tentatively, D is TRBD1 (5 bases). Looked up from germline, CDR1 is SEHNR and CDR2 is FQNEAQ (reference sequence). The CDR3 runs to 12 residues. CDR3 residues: CSSSWGDTEAFF. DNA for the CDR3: TGTTCCAGCAGCTGGGGGGACACTGAAGCTTTCTTT.

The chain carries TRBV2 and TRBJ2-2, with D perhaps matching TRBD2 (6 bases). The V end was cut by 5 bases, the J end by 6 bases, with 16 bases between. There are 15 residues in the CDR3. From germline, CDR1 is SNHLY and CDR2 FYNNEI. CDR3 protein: CASSQRLERAGELFF. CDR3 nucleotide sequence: TGTGCCAGCAGTCAGCGACTAGAGCGGGCCGGGGAGCTGTTTTTT.

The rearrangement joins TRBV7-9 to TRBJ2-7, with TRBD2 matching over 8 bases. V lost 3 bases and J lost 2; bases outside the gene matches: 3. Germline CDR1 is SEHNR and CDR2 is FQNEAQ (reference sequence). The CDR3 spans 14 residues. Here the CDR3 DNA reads TGTGCCAGCAGCTTTCGGGGGGGAACCTACGAGCAGTACTTC. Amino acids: CASSFRGGTYEQYF.

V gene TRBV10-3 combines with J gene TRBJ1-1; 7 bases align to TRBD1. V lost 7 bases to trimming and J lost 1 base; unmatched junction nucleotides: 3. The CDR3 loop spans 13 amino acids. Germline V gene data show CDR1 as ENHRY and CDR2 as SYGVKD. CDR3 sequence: CAIMGQTNTEAFF. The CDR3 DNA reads TGTGCCATCATGGGACAGACGAACACTGAAGCTTTCTTT.

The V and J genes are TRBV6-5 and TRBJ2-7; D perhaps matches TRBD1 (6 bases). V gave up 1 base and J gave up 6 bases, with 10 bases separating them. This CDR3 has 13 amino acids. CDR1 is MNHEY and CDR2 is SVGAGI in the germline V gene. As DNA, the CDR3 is TGTGCCAGCAGTTACTTTGGCAGGGGCGAGCAGTACTTC. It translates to CASSYFGRGEQYF.

The CDR3 DNA reads TGTGCCAGTAGCAGGGGCCGTTCCCTCACAGATACGCAGTATTTT. It is translated as CASSRGRSLTDTQYF. The chain combines TRBV19 with TRBJ2-3; tentative D call: TRBD1 (6 bases). V was pared by 6 bases and J by 2 bases, with 15 bases between. The CDR3 runs to 15 residues. CDR1 is LNHDA and CDR2 is SQIVND in the germline V gene (reference sequence).

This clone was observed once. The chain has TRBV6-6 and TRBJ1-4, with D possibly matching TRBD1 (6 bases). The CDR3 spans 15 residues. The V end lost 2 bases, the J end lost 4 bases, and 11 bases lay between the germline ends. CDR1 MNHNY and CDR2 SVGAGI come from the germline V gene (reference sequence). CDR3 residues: CASSYPGQVNEKLFF. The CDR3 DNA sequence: TGTGCCAGCAGTTACCCGGGACAAGTTAATGAAAAACTGTTTTTT.

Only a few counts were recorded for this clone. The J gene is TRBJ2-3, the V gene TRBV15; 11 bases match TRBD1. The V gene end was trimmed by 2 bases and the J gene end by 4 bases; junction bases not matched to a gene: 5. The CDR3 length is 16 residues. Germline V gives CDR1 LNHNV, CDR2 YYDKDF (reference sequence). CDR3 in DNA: TGTGCCACCAGCAGAAGTGAGGACAGGGGGCCAGATACGCAGTATTTT. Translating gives CATSRSEDRGPDTQYF.

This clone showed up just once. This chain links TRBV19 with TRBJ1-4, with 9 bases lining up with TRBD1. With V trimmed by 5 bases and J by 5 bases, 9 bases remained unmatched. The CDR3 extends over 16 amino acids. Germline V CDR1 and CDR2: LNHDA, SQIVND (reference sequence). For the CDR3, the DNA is TGTGCCAGTAGTGGCGGGACAGGGTCGCTAAATGAAAAACTGTTTTTT. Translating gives CASSGGTGSLNEKLFF.

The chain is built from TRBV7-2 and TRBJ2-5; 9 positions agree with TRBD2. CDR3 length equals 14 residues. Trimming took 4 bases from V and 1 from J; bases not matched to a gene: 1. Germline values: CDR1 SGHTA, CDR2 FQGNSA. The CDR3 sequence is CASSWGLAQETQYF. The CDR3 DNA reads TGTGCCAGCAGCTGGGGACTAGCCCAAGAGACCCAGTACTTC.

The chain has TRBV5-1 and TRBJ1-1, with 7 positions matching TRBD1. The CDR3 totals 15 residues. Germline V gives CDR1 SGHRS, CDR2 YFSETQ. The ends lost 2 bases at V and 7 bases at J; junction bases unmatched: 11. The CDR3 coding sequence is TGCGCCAGCAGCTTAGGACCGGGACAGAAGATTGAAGCTTTCTTT. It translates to CASSLGPGQKIEAFF. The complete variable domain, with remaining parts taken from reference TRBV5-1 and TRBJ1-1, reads KAGVTQTPRYLIKTRGQQVTLSCSPISGHRSVSWYQQTPGQGLQFLFEYFSETQRNKGNFPGRFSGRQFSNSRSEMNVSTLELGDSALYLCASSLGPGQKIEAFFGQGTRLTVV.

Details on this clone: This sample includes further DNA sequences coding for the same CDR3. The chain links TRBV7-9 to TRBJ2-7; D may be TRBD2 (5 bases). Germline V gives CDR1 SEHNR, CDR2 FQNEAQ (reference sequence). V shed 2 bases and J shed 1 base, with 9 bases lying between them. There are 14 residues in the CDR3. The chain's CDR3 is CASSLRGGSYEQYF. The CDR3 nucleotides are TGTGCCAGCAGCTTAAGAGGAGGATCCTACGAGCAGTACTTC. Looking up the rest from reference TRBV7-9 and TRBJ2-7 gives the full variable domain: DTGVSQNPRHKITKRGQNVTFRCDPISEHNRLYWYRQTLGQGPEFLTYFQNEAQLEKSRLLSDRFSAERPKGSFSTLEIQRTEQGDSAMYLCASSLRGGSYEQYFGPGTRLTVT.

CDR3 nucleotide sequence: TGTGCCAGGGGAGGAGCGGGGGAGACCCAGTACTTC. Its translation: CARGGAGETQYF. This rearrangement joins TRBV2 to TRBJ2-5; 7 positions match TRBD2. The junction had 6 bases not matched to a gene; V was cut back by 9 bases and J by 5 bases. This CDR3 spans 12 amino acids. CDR1 SNHLY and CDR2 FYNNEI come from the germline V gene.

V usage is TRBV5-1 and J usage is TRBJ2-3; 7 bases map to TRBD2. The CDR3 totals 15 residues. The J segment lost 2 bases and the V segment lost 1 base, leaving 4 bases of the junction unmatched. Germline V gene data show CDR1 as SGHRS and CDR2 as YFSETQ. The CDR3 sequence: CASSLSLADTDTQYF. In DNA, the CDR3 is TGCGCCAGCAGCTTGTCGCTAGCGGACACAGATACGCAGTATTTT.

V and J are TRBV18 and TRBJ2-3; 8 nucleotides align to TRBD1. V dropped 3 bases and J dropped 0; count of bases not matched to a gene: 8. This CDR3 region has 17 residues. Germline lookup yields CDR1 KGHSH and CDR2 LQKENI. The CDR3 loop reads CASSPGQATFSTDTQYF. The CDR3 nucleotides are TGTGCCAGCTCACCGGGACAGGCAACCTTTAGCACAGATACGCAGTATTTT.

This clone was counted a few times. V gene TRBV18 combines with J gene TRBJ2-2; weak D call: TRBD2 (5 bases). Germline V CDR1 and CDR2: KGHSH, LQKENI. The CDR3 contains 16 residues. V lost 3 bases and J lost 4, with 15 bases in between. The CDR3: CASSPLRELSTGELFF. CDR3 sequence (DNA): TGTGCCAGCTCACCTCTCCGGGAACTGAGCACCGGGGAGCTGTTTTTT.

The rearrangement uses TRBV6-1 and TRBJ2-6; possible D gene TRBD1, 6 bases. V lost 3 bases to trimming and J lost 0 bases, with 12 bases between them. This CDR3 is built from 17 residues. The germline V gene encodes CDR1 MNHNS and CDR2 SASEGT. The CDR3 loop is CASSEVRGASGANVLTF. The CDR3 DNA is TGTGCCAGCAGTGAGGTCAGGGGTGCCTCTGGGGCCAACGTCCTGACTTTC.

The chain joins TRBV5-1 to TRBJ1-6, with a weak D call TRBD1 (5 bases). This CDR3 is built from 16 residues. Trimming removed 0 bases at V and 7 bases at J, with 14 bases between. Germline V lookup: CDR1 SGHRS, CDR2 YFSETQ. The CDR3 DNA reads TGCGCCAGCAGCTTGGACGCCCCCAGGGCCAATTCACCCCTCCACTTT. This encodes CASSLDAPRANSPLHF.

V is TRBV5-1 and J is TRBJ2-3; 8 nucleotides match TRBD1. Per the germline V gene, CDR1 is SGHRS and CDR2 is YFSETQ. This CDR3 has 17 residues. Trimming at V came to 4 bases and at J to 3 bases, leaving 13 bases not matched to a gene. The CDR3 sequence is CASSPIGAGGVTDTQYF. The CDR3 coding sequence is TGCGCCAGCAGCCCTATAGGGGCAGGGGGCGTGACAGATACGCAGTATTTT. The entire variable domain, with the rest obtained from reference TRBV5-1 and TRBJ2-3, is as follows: KAGVTQTPRYLIKTRGQQVTLSCSPISGHRSVSWYQQTPGQGLQFLFEYFSETQRNKGNFPGRFSGRQFSNSRSEMNVSTLELGDSALYLCASSPIGAGGVTDTQYFGPGTRLTVL.

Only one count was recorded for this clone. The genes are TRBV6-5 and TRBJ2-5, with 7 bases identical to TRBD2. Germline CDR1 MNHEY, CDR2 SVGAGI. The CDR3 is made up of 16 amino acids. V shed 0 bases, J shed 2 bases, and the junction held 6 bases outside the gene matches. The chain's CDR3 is CASSYSFGGGQETQYF. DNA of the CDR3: TGTGCCAGCAGTTACTCGTTTGGGGGGGGACAAGAGACCCAGTACTTC.